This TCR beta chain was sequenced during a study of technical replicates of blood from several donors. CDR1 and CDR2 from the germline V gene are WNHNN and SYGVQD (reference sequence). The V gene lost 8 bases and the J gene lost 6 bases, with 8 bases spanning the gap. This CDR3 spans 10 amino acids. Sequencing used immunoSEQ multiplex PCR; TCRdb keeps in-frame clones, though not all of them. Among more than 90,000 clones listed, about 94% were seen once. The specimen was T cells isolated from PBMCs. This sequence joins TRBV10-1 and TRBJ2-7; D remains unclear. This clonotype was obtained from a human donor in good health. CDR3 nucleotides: TGCGCCAGCCCCCGCGGCGAGCAGTACTTC. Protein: CASPRGEQYF.